The 12 T cell receptor beta chains below come from one sample, sequenced in a study of blood T cells in healthy people across ages. Combining a sample-barcoded 5' primer with a J-beta primer mix, a second PCR ran for roughly 7 to 12 cycles. TCRdb re-called the 5' RACE reads through MiXCR, storing one row per CDR3 protein. The data show 850,000 to 1,000,000 distinct CDR3 sequences, with 48% seen just once and roughly 13% held by the top ten. Input material: blood. All receptors derive from a man aged 25-45 years in good health.

This clonotype turned up a few times. The V and J genes are TRBV4-2 and TRBJ2-5; perhaps TRBD1 as D (5 bases). Germline V gene lookup returns CDR1 LGHNA and CDR2 YNFKEQ. V was cut by 2 bases and J by 5 bases, with 12 bases left in between. The CDR3 is made up of 14 amino acids. The CDR3: CASSQQGSWETQYF. The CDR3 DNA is TGTGCCAGCAGCCAACAGGGTAGTTGGGAGACCCAGTACTTC.

In DNA, the CDR3 is TGCAGTGTTACGCGACTAGCGGGGGGGAATTGTGAGCAGTTCTTC. This sequence encodes CSVTRLAGGNCEQFF. The rearrangement joins TRBV20-1 to TRBJ2-1, with 14 nucleotides matching TRBD2. V trimming: 7 bases; J trimming: 9 bases; junction bases outside the gene matches: 11. CDR1 DFQATT and CDR2 SNEGSKA come from the germline V gene (reference sequence). This CDR3 has 15 residues.

This clonotype was seen just once. The rearrangement links TRBV12-3 or TRBV12-4 to TRBJ1-2, with D tentatively TRBD1 (5 bases). The V end was cut by 6 bases, the J end by 2 bases, with 13 bases between. The CDR3 is 14 amino acids. DNA of the CDR3: TGTGCCAGCAGGGGGGAGGGTCGGAACTATGGCTACACCTTC. Translated: CASRGEGRNYGYTF.

This clonotype occurred a few times. This chain joins TRBV7-9 and TRBJ2-4, with 7 nucleotides matching TRBD1. Germline assignment: CDR1 SEHNR and CDR2 FQNEAQ (reference sequence). CDR3 length: 14 amino acids. The V segment lost 0 bases and the J segment 7 bases; nucleotides outside the gene matches: 3. The CDR3 nucleotides read TGTGCCAGCAGCTTAGCAGGCAGGGGGAACATTCAGTACTTC. Its translation is CASSLAGRGNIQYF.

The J gene is TRBJ2-7, the V gene TRBV20-1, with 10 bases identical to TRBD2. J was trimmed by 2 bases and V by 0 bases; bases with no gene match: 10. Germline loops: CDR1 DFQATT, CDR2 SNEGSKA (reference sequence). The CDR3 length is 17 residues. In DNA, the CDR3 is TGCAGTGCTAGAGATATGATAGCGGGGGGTGCTACCTACGAGCAGTACTTC. Protein product: CSARDMIAGGATYEQYF.

The sample holds a few counts of this clonotype. V usage is TRBV30 and J usage is TRBJ2-4; TRBD1 is a possible D gene (6 bases). V was trimmed by 0 bases and J by 6 bases, leaving 9 bases between them. Per germline, CDR1 GTSNPN and CDR2 SVGIG (reference sequence). This CDR3 region has 13 residues. The CDR3: CAWSVGQTNIQYF. The DNA of the CDR3 is TGTGCCTGGAGTGTTGGACAGACAAACATTCAGTACTTC.

The rearrangement uses TRBV27 and TRBJ2-3; 7 nucleotides agree with TRBD2. V shed 2 bases and J 1 base; nucleotides not matched to a gene: 6. The CDR3 has 16 amino acids. Germline lookup yields CDR1 MNHEY and CDR2 SMNVEV (reference sequence). CDR3 sequence reads: CASSLMTSRGTDTQYF. The CDR3 DNA reads TGTGCCAGCAGTTTAATGACTAGCAGGGGCACAGATACGCAGTATTTT.

This clonotype was observed a handful of times. The chain has TRBV12-3 or TRBV12-4 and TRBJ2-7, with 7 nucleotides matching TRBD1. V was pared by 5 bases and J by 2 bases, with 6 bases of the junction left unmatched. The CDR3 spans 14 residues. CDR3 in amino acids: CASSHDRAPYEQYF. The DNA for the CDR3 is TGTGCCAGCAGTCATGACAGGGCTCCCTACGAGCAGTACTTC.

The sample holds one count of this clonotype. The genes are TRBV12-3 or TRBV12-4 and TRBJ2-7, with no clear D. Between the trimmed V and J ends, which lost 7 bases and 2 bases, there was a span of 18 bases. CDR3 length equals 15 residues. CDR3 coding DNA: TGTGCCAGCACCAAATCCACGGCAGGCGCCTACGAGCAGTACTTC. It is translated as CASTKSTAGAYEQYF.

This clonotype was detected a few times. The J gene is TRBJ2-6, the V gene TRBV30; the D gene is possibly TRBD1 (5 bases). The CDR3 has 15 residues. Trimming removed 3 bases at V and 0 bases at J, with 9 bases between. Germline V CDR1 and CDR2: GTSNPN, SVGIG (reference sequence). CDR3 DNA sequence: TGTGCCTGGAGCCAGGACACCTCTGGGGCCAACGTCCTGACTTTC. The encoded protein is CAWSQDTSGANVLTF.

This sequence joins TRBV27 and TRBJ2-7; 8 positions agree with TRBD2. This CDR3 is 16 amino acids long. Germline V gene lookup returns CDR1 MNHEY and CDR2 SMNVEV (reference sequence). V shed 6 bases, J shed 9 bases, and the junction held 19 bases outside the gene matches. CDR3 region: CASSKRREGPNAVQYF. CDR3 bases: TGTGCCAGCAGCAAACGCCGGGAGGGGCCCAACGCGGTGCAGTACTTC.

Points on this clonotype: The junction departs from the called germline gene at one end, perhaps through a read error. J is TRBJ2-6 and V is TRBV5-1, with D possibly being TRBD1 or TRBD2 (5 bases each). This CDR3 spans 15 amino acids. Germline V lookup: CDR1 SGHRS, CDR2 YFSETQ. CDR3 residues: CASSLRGYGANVRTF. DNA of the CDR3: TGCGCCAGCAGCTTGCGGGGCTATGGGGCCAACGTCCGGACTTTC.